This T cell receptor (beta chain) was sequenced in a study of cytomegalovirus exposure and HLA in healthy donors. At the level of the study: It was reported in a later analysis that the same platform had been used for the approximately 120 validation repertoires as for the 550 to 700 first-cohort repertoires.

A note on this clone: Antigen: not known.

This CDR3 spans 15 amino acids. The germline CDR1 and CDR2 sequences are MGHRA and YSYEKL. V was pared by 5 bases and J by 1 base, with 14 bases between. Whole-study findings and limits: High sensitivity and specificity were reportedly achieved when the classifier diagnosed cytomegalovirus status. Within the 120 or so validation repertoires, first-cohort TCR clusters tended to co-occur, according to a later analysis.

The method was immunoSEQ multiplex PCR; TCRdb's version includes in-frame clones alone and lacks a portion of them. The table records tens of thousands of clones, 75% to 95% of them present only once. The material sequenced was PBMCs. The sequence was collected from a man between 18 and 29 years old in good health and CMV-seronegative. The gene calls are TRBV4-1 and TRBJ1-2; TRBD1 is a possible D gene (6 bases). CDR3 DNA: TGCGCCAGCAGCATGGGGGACAATCTTAACTATGGCTACACCTTC. Residues: CASSMGDNLNYGYTF.